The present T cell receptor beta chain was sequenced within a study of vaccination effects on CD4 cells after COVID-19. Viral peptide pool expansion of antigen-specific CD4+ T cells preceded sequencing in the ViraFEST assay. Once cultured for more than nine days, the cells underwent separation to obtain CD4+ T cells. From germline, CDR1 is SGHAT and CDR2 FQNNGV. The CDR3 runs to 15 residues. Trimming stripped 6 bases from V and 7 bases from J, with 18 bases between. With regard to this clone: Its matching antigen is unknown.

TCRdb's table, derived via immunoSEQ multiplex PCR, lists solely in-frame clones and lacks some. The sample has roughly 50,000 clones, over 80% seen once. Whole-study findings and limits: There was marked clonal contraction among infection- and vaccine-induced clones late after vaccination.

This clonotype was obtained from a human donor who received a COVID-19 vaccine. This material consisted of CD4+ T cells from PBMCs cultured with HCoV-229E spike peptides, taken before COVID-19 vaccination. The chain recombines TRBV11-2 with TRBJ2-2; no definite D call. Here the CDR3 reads CASSPFGSNYGELFF. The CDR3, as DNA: TGTGCCAGCAGTCCCTTTGGGTCGAATTACGGGGAGCTGTTTTTT. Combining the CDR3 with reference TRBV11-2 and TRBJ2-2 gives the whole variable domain EAGVAQSPRYKIIEKRQSVAFWCNPISGHATLYWYQQILGQGPKLLIQFQNNGVVDDSQLPKDRFSAERLKGVDSTLKIQPAKLEDSAVYLCASSPFGSNYGELFFGEGSRLTVL.